A selection of T cell receptor beta chains follows, all from one sample in a study of T cell changes during pregnancy in multiple sclerosis. The method was immunoSEQ multiplex PCR; TCRdb's version includes in-frame clones alone and lacks a portion of them. The profile shows more than 85,000 clones, around 94% of them singletons. This material consisted of peripheral blood, taken in the second trimester of pregnancy. Receptors originate from a female donor with multiple sclerosis, enrolled in a pregnancy study. The CDR3 runs from the conserved cysteine through the conserved F or W. Each record gives: V gene, D gene, J gene, clone size, CDR3 protein, CDR3 DNA. The D gene is left open where the match is weak. The listing skips clone size in some rows; elsewhere it reads once, few, many or a size class.

>TRBV10-3|-|TRBJ1-5|-
CAISLQGDQPQHF
TGTGCCATCAGTTTACAGGGAGATCAGCCCCAGCATTTT
>TRBV6-5|TRBD1|TRBJ1-5|-
CASRGTGDNQPQHF
TGTGCCAGCAGGGGGACAGGCGACAATCAGCCCCAGCATTTT
>TRBV10-3|-|TRBJ2-7|-
CAVAGQSYEQYF
TGTGCCGTCGCGGGACAGTCCTACGAGCAGTACTTC
>TRBV14|-|TRBJ1-6|-
CASSSRGPSYNSPLHF
TGTGCCAGCAGTTCCAGGGGTCCCTCCTATAATTCACCCCTCCACTTT
>TRBV5-1|-|TRBJ1-2|-
CASSLVGQGARNTF
-
>TRBV29-1|-|TRBJ1-2|-
CSVRGGGADYGYTF
TGCAGCGTCCGAGGCGGGGGCGCCGACTATGGCTACACCTTC
>TRBV11-2|TRBD1|TRBJ1-5|-
CASSLLMGTGAAGGQPQHF
TGTGCCAGCAGCTTACTGATGGGGACAGGGGCCGCCGGAGGTCAGCCCCAGCATTTT
>TRBV28|-|TRBJ2-5|-
CASSVFRGEVETQYF
TGTGCCAGCAGCGTATTCAGGGGTGAGGTCGAGACCCAGTACTTC
>TRBV19|TRBD1|TRBJ1-4|-
CASSFRQGATNEKLFF
TGTGCCAGTAGTTTCAGACAGGGGGCAACTAATGAAAAACTGTTTTTT
>TRBV27|-|TRBJ1-3|once
CASSLSGNMGNTIYF
TGTGCCAGCAGTTTATCGGGCAACATGGGAAACACCATATATTTT
>TRBV27|TRBD1|TRBJ2-3|-
CASSSDRVSDTQYF
TGTGCCAGCAGTTCGGACAGGGTTTCAGATACGCAGTATTTT
>TRBV5-4|-|TRBJ1-2|-
CASSRTTTNYGYTF
TGTGCCAGCAGCCGTACAACTACTAACTATGGCTACACCTTC
>TRBV19|-|TRBJ1-5|-
CASSIVQGPNQPQHF
TGTGCCAGTAGTATAGTACAGGGCCCTAATCAGCCCCAGCATTTT
>TRBV30|TRBD1|TRBJ1-2|-
CAWRASTGPNYGYTF
TGTGCCTGGAGGGCTTCGACAGGGCCTAACTATGGCTACACCTTC
>TRBV19|-|TRBJ1-1|-
CASSIGPAGTEAFF
TGTGCCAGTAGTATAGGACCGGCGGGCACTGAAGCTTTCTTT
>TRBV30|TRBD2|TRBJ2-1|-
CATGLGLAVYNEQFF
TGTGCCACCGGATTGGGACTAGCGGTCTACAATGAGCAGTTCTTC
>TRBV6-1|TRBD1|TRBJ1-6|-
CASSEVAGGPRNSPLHF
TGTGCCAGCAGTGAAGTGGCAGGGGGACCTCGAAATTCACCCCTCCACTTT
>TRBV5-1|TRBD2|TRBJ2-5|-
CASSLAGTSGSNPWETQYF
TGCGCCAGCAGCTTGGCCGGGACTAGCGGGAGCAACCCCTGGGAGACCCAGTACTTC
>TRBV28|-|TRBJ2-2|-
CASRSTRGTGELFF
TGTGCCAGCAGGTCCACCAGGGGCACCGGGGAGCTGTTTTTT
>TRBV5-4|TRBD1|TRBJ2-7|-
CASSFPRQGAFNEQYF
TGTGCCAGCAGCTTTCCACGACAGGGGGCATTCAACGAGCAGTACTTC
>TRBV2|TRBD1|TRBJ2-7|-
CASSKYGTAYEQYF
TGTGCCAGCAGTAAATACGGGACAGCCTACGAGCAGTACTTC
>TRBV10-2|TRBD1|TRBJ2-7|-
CASRLTGGDYEQYF
TGCGCCAGCAGATTAACAGGGGGCGACTACGAGCAGTACTTC